The sequence of this T cell receptor (beta chain) was determined in a study of monozygotic twins with inflammatory bowel disease. Looked up from germline, CDR1 is SGHTA and CDR2 is FQGNSA. The CDR3 length is 16 residues. In the case of this clonotype: No antigen is known for it.

Eight reactions per sample, run separately, yielded cDNA. From the 5' RACE reads, TCRdb lists one entry per CDR3 protein and no DNA. This repertoire comprises fewer than 200,000 distinct CDR3 sequences; its ten largest clones make up roughly 2.3%. Study-wide findings and caveats: It was in IBD patients that TCRbeta diversity (inverse Simpson) was lower than in healthy co-twins.

The clonotype originates from a human donor with ulcerative colitis or Crohn's disease, or a healthy co-twin of an affected twin (not recorded which). The material sequenced was blood. The genes are TRBV7-2 and TRBJ2-6; TCRdb indicates TRBD1, and absent DNA this call remains unverified. This CDR3 reads CASSNTGDPGANVLTF.